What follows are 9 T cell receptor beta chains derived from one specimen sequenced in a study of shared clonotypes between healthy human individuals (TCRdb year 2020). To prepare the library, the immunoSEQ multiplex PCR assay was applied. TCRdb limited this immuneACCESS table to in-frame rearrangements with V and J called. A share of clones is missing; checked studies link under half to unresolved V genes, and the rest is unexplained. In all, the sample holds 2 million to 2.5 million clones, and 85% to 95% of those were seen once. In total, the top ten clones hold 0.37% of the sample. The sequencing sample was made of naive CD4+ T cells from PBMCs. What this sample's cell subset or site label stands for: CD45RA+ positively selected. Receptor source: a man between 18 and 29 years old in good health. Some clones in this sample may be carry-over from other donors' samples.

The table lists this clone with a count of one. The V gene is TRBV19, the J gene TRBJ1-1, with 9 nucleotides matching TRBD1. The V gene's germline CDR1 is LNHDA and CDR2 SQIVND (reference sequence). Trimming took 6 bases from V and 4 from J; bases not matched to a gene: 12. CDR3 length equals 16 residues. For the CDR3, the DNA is TGTGCCAGTAGCCAATACGGACAGGGGTTTGGCACTGAAGCTTTCTTT. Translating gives CASSQYGQGFGTEAFF.

For the CDR3, the DNA is TGCGCCAGCAGCCAAGAGACAGGGAACTATGGCTACACCTTC. Protein: CASSQETGNYGYTF. V is TRBV4-3 and J is TRBJ1-2; TRBD1 matches at 7 bases. CDR3 size: 14 residues. CDR1 is LGHNA and CDR2 is YSLEER in the germline V gene. Trimming at V came to 0 bases and at J to 2 bases, leaving 0 bases not matched to a gene.

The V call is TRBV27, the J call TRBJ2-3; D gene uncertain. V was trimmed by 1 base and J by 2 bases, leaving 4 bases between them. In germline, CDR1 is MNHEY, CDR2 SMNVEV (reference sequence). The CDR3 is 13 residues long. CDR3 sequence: CASSLYTTDTQYF. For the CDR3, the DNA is TGTGCCAGCAGTTTATACACCACAGATACGCAGTATTTT.

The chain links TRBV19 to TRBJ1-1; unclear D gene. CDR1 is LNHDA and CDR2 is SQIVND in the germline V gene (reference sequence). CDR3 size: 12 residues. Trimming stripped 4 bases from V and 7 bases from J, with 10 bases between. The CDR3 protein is CASSTWGGEAFF. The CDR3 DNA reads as TGTGCCAGTAGTACGTGGGGAGGTGAAGCTTTCTTT.

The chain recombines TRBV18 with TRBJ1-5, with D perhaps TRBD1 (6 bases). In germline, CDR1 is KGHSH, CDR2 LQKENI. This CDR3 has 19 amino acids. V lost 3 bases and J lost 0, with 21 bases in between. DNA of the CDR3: TGTGCCAGCTCACCCAACGTATTACAGGGACCAAATAGCAATCAGCCCCAGCATTTT. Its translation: CASSPNVLQGPNSNQPQHF.

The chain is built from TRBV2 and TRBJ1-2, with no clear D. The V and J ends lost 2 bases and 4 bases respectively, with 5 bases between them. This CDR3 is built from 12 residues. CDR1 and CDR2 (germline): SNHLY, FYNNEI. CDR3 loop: CASSETVYGYTF. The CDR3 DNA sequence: TGTGCCAGCAGTGAAACGGTCTATGGCTACACCTTC.

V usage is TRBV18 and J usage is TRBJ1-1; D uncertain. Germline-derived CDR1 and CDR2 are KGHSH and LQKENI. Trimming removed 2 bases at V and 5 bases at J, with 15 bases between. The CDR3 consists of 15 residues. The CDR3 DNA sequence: TGTGCCAGCTCACCAAGCCCAGGCTTCGAGACTGAAGCTTTCTTT. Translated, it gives CASSPSPGFETEAFF.

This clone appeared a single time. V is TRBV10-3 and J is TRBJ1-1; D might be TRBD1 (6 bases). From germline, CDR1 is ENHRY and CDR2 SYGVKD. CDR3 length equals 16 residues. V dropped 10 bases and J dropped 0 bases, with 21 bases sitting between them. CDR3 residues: CATKGETELMNTEAFF. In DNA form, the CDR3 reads TGTGCCACCAAGGGGGAAACAGAGCTCATGAACACTGAAGCTTTCTTT.

CDR3 loop: CASSWNSGGRGSDEQFF. The CDR3 DNA reads as TGCGCCAGCAGCTGGAATAGCGGAGGCCGGGGTAGCGATGAGCAGTTCTTC. The rearrangement links TRBV5-1 to TRBJ2-1, with a tentative D call TRBD2 (6 bases). The germline V gene has CDR1 SGHRS and CDR2 YFSETQ. Deletions cut 3 bases from V and 8 bases from J, with 24 bases between. The CDR3 contains 17 residues. Full variable domain (remainder filled in from reference TRBV5-1 and TRBJ2-1): KAGVTQTPRYLIKTRGQQVTLSCSPISGHRSVSWYQQTPGQGLQFLFEYFSETQRNKGNFPGRFSGRQFSNSRSEMNVSTLELGDSALYLCASSWNSGGRGSDEQFFGPGTRLTVL.